The 28 T cell receptor beta chains below all came from one sample that was sequenced in a study of molecular identifiers for immune sequencing clone quantification. A single record per CDR3 protein comes from TCRdb applying MiXCR to the PCR reads. The repertoire consists of hundreds of thousands of distinct CDR3 sequences, with roughly 24% occurring once and the leading ten covering about 0.73%. The sequenced sample was naive CD8+ T cells from blood, with Jurkat cell RNA spiked in. Subset specified: FACS-sorted CD8+CD4-CCR7+CD45RA+ naive T cells. The receptor source for this set is a human donor in good health. Some libraries in this study had Jurkat cell RNA spiked in.

This clonotype was seen more than once but under ten times. This rearrangement joins TRBV27 to TRBJ2-1, with 11 bases that match TRBD2. The CDR3 loop spans 18 amino acids. Germline trimming cut 2 bases from V and 8 bases from J; bases unmatched to any gene: 14. Germline V gene lookup returns CDR1 MNHEY and CDR2 SMNVEV (reference sequence). CDR3 nucleotides: TGTGCCAGCAGTTTACGATGGGGGGGACTAGCGGCTGGGGATGAGCAGTTCTTC. The encoded protein is CASSLRWGGLAAGDEQFF.

A note on this clonotype: A much larger clone lies a single base off, so this may be a read error. The rearrangement joins TRBV5-6 to TRBJ1-5; D is unclear. CDR1 and CDR2 from the germline V gene are SGHDT and YYEEEE. Trimming took 1 base from V and 3 from J, leaving 11 bases between them. The CDR3 loop spans 15 amino acids. The CDR3 coding sequence is TGTGCCAGCAGCTTGTCGTCTGGGCACAATCAGCCCCAGCATTTT. Translating it yields CASSLSSGHNQPQHF.

This clonotype was seen only a few times. The chain carries TRBV25-1 and TRBJ2-5, with D perhaps TRBD2 (5 bases). With 1 base removed from V and 5 bases from J, the gap between germline ends came to 17 bases. The CDR3 extends over 16 amino acids. Looked up from germline, CDR1 is MGHDK and CDR2 is SYGVNS. The CDR3 protein is CASSEFTTGNEETQYF. Written as DNA, the CDR3 is TGTGCCAGCAGTGAATTTACGACGGGAAACGAGGAGACCCAGTACTTC.

This sequence joins TRBV7-8 and TRBJ1-2; no firm D call. Germline V CDR1 and CDR2: SGHVS, FQNEAQ. The CDR3 runs to 15 residues. Trimming removed 5 bases at V and 3 bases at J, with 16 bases between. CDR3 region: CASSLGAGMDYGYTF. In DNA form, the CDR3 reads TGTGCCAGCAGCCTGGGTGCAGGAATGGACTATGGCTACACCTTC. Combining the CDR3 with reference TRBV7-8 and TRBJ1-2 gives the whole variable domain GAGVSQSPRYKVAKRGQDVALRCDPISGHVSLFWYQQALGQGPEFLTYFQNEAQLDKSGLPSDRFFAERPEGSVSTLKIQRTQQEDSAVYLCASSLGAGMDYGYTFGSGTRLTVV.

This rearrangement joins TRBV12-3 or TRBV12-4 to TRBJ2-3; no definite D call. V gave up 7 bases and J gave up 0 bases, with 26 bases separating them. CDR3 length equals 19 residues. The CDR3 DNA follows: TGTGCCAGCACCCTCCCTTATTACGAAGCCACTTCTAGCACAGATACGCAGTATTTT. Protein sequence: CASTLPYYEATSSTDTQYF.

As for this clonotype: Because the CDR3 is missing its conserved closing phenylalanine or tryptophan, this is likely a read error. The rearrangement links TRBV7-8 to TRBJ1-1; D not certain. Germline V lookup: CDR1 SGHVS, CDR2 FQNEAQ. The CDR3 is 13 residues long. Trimming stripped 2 bases from V and 4 bases from J, with 8 bases between. CDR3 protein: CASSLTGFTEAFL. Here the CDR3 DNA reads TGTGCCAGCAGCTTAACGGGCTTCACTGAAGCTTTCCTT.

On this clonotype: Being one base from a much bigger clone, this may be a read error. This chain connects TRBV4-1 to TRBJ2-7, with 8 nucleotides matching TRBD2. This CDR3 has 15 amino acids. The germline gives CDR1 MGHRA, CDR2 YSYEKL. The V and J ends lost 4 bases and 2 bases, in that order; junction bases with no gene match: 7. The CDR3 reads CASSRATSGAYEQYF. The CDR3 nucleotides are TGCGCCAGCAGCCGGGCCACTAGCGGAGCCTACGAGCAGTACTTC.

This rearrangement joins TRBV12-3 or TRBV12-4 to TRBJ2-7; D is tentatively TRBD1 or TRBD2 (5 bases each). Trimming removed 6 bases from V and 7 bases from J, with 10 bases in between. This CDR3 spans 11 amino acids. Here the CDR3 DNA reads TGTGCCAGCAGGTCAGGGACGGAGCAGTACTTC. Protein: CASRSGTEQYF.

The chain combines TRBV30 with TRBJ2-2; no clear D gene. Germline V lookup: CDR1 GTSNPN, CDR2 SVGIG (reference sequence). The CDR3 totals 12 residues. Trimming took 1 base from V and 3 from J, leaving 3 bases between them. The CDR3 protein is CAWSAYTGELFF. CDR3 bases: TGTGCCTGGAGTGCGTACACCGGGGAGCTGTTTTTT.

In regard to this clonotype: With a much larger clone just one base away, this may be a read error. V gene TRBV13 combines with J gene TRBJ2-7; 7 nucleotides match TRBD1. Germline CDR1 reads PRHDT; CDR2 reads FYEKMQ (reference sequence). Losses at the gene ends were 4 bases for V and 5 bases for J; bases not matched to a gene: 8. The CDR3 is 14 amino acids. In nucleotides, the CDR3 is TGTGCCAGCAGCTCCCTGAGGGGGCGGGACGAGCAGTACTTC. Amino acid sequence: CASSSLRGRDEQYF.

This clonotype showed up just a few times. Germline is not matched at one junction end, which may reflect a read error. The V call is TRBV12-3 or TRBV12-4, the J call TRBJ2-4; 9 bases map to TRBD2. CDR3 length: 16 residues. The CDR3: CASSPGASGTRSLPVF. The CDR3, as DNA: TGTGCCAGCAGTCCCGGAGCTAGCGGGACAAGATCACTACCTGTCTTC.

This clonotype was observed many times. The chain carries TRBV30 and TRBJ2-7; D unclear. Looked up from germline, CDR1 is GTSNPN and CDR2 is SVGIG (reference sequence). Trimming removed 2 bases from V and 3 bases from J, with 5 bases in between. This CDR3 is built from 11 residues. CDR3 sequence: CAWSRNYEQYF. CDR3 bases: TGTGCCTGGAGTCGAAACTACGAGCAGTACTTC.

The V gene is TRBV29-1, the J gene TRBJ2-5; D is uncertain. This CDR3 spans 11 amino acids. CDR1 and CDR2 from the germline V gene are SQVTM and ANQGSEA. V was trimmed by 4 bases and J by 13 bases, leaving 16 bases between them. CDR3 region: CSVVGPIYRYF. CDR3 nucleotide sequence: TGCAGCGTTGTTGGTCCAATTTATCGGTACTTC.

The chain uses TRBV5-6 and TRBJ2-1; no definite D call. Per the germline V gene, CDR1 is SGHDT and CDR2 is YYEEEE. Trimming left V 3 bases short and J 1 base short, with 14 bases between. This CDR3 is 16 amino acids long. The DNA of the CDR3 is TGTGCCAGCAGCTCTCTTTGGGCAGAATCCTACAATGAGCAGTTCTTC. Translation: CASSSLWAESYNEQFF.

In this sample, this clonotype turned up a few times. This chain joins TRBV19 and TRBJ2-5, with a weak D call TRBD1 (6 bases). This CDR3 spans 14 amino acids. The germline CDR1 and CDR2 sequences are LNHDA and SQIVND (reference sequence). The V gene lost 4 bases and the J gene lost 5 bases, with 14 bases spanning the gap. CDR3 sequence reads: CASSTDSFSETQYF. The CDR3 region has the DNA TGTGCCAGTAGTACGGACAGTTTTTCGGAGACCCAGTACTTC.

On this clonotype: This may come from a read error, since a much larger clone is one base off. The gene calls are TRBV20-1 and TRBJ2-7; 7 bases are shared with TRBD1. The CDR3 loop spans 14 amino acids. The ends lost 6 bases at V and 7 bases at J; junction bases unmatched: 15. Per the germline V gene, CDR1 is DFQATT and CDR2 is SNEGSKA (reference sequence). CDR3 in amino acids: CSAPTGNYSWEQYF. The CDR3 coding sequence is TGCAGTGCGCCGACAGGGAATTACTCCTGGGAGCAGTACTTC.

This clonotype came up many times. The chain has TRBV29-1 and TRBJ1-5; D is unclear. The CDR3 runs to 12 residues. The germline V and J ends were trimmed by 4 bases and 2 bases, with 6 bases remaining between them. Germline CDR1 SQVTM, CDR2 ANQGSEA. The CDR3 DNA sequence: TGCAGCGTTGTTTGGGGCAATCAGCCCCAGCATTTT. This gives the protein CSVVWGNQPQHF.

The sample holds many counts of this clonotype. This chain uses TRBV30 with TRBJ1-1, with TRBD1 as a possible D gene (5 bases). CDR3 size: 15 residues. Looked up from germline, CDR1 is GTSNPN and CDR2 is SVGIG (reference sequence). Trimming shortened V by 2 bases and J by 4 bases, and 17 bases separated the two germline ends. Here the CDR3 DNA reads TGTGCCTGGAGTTACTCCGGACAACCCCTCACTGAAGCTTTCTTT. Translating gives CAWSYSGQPLTEAFF.

Only a few counts were recorded for this clonotype. The chain links TRBV10-3 to TRBJ2-7; the match to TRBD1 covers 11 bases. From germline, CDR1 is ENHRY and CDR2 SYGVKD. This CDR3 comprises 15 residues. V lost 4 bases and J lost 5; bases outside the gene matches: 7. CDR3 sequence reads: CAISGGQGVGNEQYF. DNA of the CDR3: TGTGCCATCAGTGGGGGACAGGGGGTAGGAAACGAGCAGTACTTC.

Note on this clonotype: A much larger clone lies a single base off, so this may be a read error. V and J are TRBV6-6 and TRBJ1-5, with 8 bases identical to TRBD1. The CDR3 has 15 amino acids. In germline, CDR1 is MNHNY, CDR2 SVGAGI (reference sequence). This CDR3 reads CAGSIQGARDQPQHF. CDR3 sequence (DNA): TGTGCCGGCAGTATCCAGGGGGCGCGGGATCAGCCCCAGCATTTT.

The rearrangement uses TRBV4-1 and TRBJ1-2; D is uncertain. The CDR3 loop spans 17 amino acids. V was cut by 0 bases and J by 5 bases, with 19 bases left in between. Germline assignment: CDR1 MGHRA and CDR2 YSYEKL. The CDR3 nucleotides are TGCGCCAGCAGCCAAGATCCCCCAGAGGCAGCCACTTATGGCTACACCTTC. This encodes CASSQDPPEAATYGYTF.

As concerns this clonotype: With a much larger clone just one base away, this may be a read error. The chain uses TRBV4-3 and TRBJ2-2; D is unresolved. V shed 0 bases and J shed 6 bases, with 8 bases lying between them. This CDR3 comprises 14 residues. Germline V gives CDR1 LGHNA, CDR2 YSLEER. The CDR3, as DNA: TGCGCCAGCAGCCAAGAGCCGTTCGCCGGGGAGCTGTTTTTT. Translated: CASSQEPFAGELFF.

This rearrangement joins TRBV7-9 to TRBJ2-7; TRBD2 matches 12 bases. This CDR3 has 16 amino acids. The V gene's germline CDR1 is SEHNR and CDR2 FQNEAQ (reference sequence). The junction had 8 bases not matched to a gene; V was cut back by 4 bases and J by 4 bases. For the CDR3, the DNA is TGTGCCAGCAGCTCCCCTCTAGCGGGAGGGCCGTACGAGCAGTACTTC. It translates to CASSSPLAGGPYEQYF.

At least ten counts were recorded for this clonotype. This chain links TRBV7-6 with TRBJ2-7, with D unclear. Trimming pared 4 bases from V and 0 bases from J, leaving 7 bases between. Germline V lookup: CDR1 SGHVS, CDR2 FNYEAQ. The CDR3 length is 13 residues. The CDR3 protein is CASSYGDSYEQYF. In DNA form, the CDR3 reads TGTGCCAGCAGCTACGGAGACTCCTACGAGCAGTACTTC. Combining the CDR3 with reference TRBV7-6 and TRBJ2-7 gives the whole variable domain GAGVSQSPRYKVTKRGQDVALRCDPISGHVSLYWYRQALGQGPEFLTYFNYEAQQDKSGLPNDRFSAERPEGSISTLTIQRTEQRDSAMYRCASSYGDSYEQYFGPGTRLTVT.

The chain joins TRBV27 to TRBJ2-2; D not resolved. CDR1 and CDR2 (germline): MNHEY, SMNVEV (reference sequence). Trimming stripped 2 bases from V and 4 bases from J, with 5 bases between. The CDR3 runs to 13 residues. In DNA form, the CDR3 reads TGTGCCAGCAGTTTACTAGTCACCGGGGAGCTGTTTTTT. It specifies CASSLLVTGELFF.

In this sample, this clonotype turned up a few times. This rearrangement joins TRBV28 to TRBJ2-7; the D gene could be TRBD1 or TRBD2 (5 bases each). Germline assignment: CDR1 MDHEN and CDR2 SYDVKM. V lost 11 bases, J lost 2 bases, and 16 bases lay in between. This CDR3 has 13 amino acids. CDR3 sequence reads: CAVSEGQTYEQYF. In DNA form, the CDR3 reads TGTGCCGTCTCCGAGGGGCAGACCTACGAGCAGTACTTC. The full variable domain, completed using reference TRBV28 and TRBJ2-7, is DVKVTQSSRYLVKRTGEKVFLECVQDMDHENMFWYRQDPGLGLRLIYFSYDVKMKEKGDIPEGYSVSREKKERFSLILESASTNQTSMYLCAVSEGQTYEQYFGPGTRLTVT.

This clonotype was observed many times. The rearrangement joins TRBV19 to TRBJ1-1; no firm D call. Trimming took 6 bases from V and 3 from J, leaving 8 bases between them. Germline CDR1 is LNHDA and CDR2 is SQIVND (reference sequence). The CDR3 length is 12 residues. The DNA for the CDR3 is TGTGCCAGTAGCCCGGGCCACACTGAAGCTTTCTTT. This sequence encodes CASSPGHTEAFF.

This clonotype was seen at least ten times. V usage is TRBV4-3 and J usage is TRBJ1-1; unclear D gene. The length of the CDR3 is 15 residues. V shed 0 bases and J shed 8 bases, with 16 bases lying between them. Germline CDR1 is LGHNA and CDR2 is YSLEER. CDR3 in DNA: TGCGCCAGCAGCCAAGATAGGGCCAGTTGGATAGAAGCTTTCTTT. It is translated as CASSQDRASWIEAFF.